This TCR beta chain stems from a study of blood T cell repertoires in COVID-19 (dated by TCRdb to the early 2020s). Some background on the complete study: Collaborator samples came from the United States, Italy and Spain and covered acute and convalescent phases of COVID-19. The prospective study material was composed of cDNA or gDNA derived from T cells, B-cell-depleted T cells, or PBMCs. The dataset comprised deeply sampled blood TCRbeta repertoires from subjects exposed to, actively infected with, or recovered from COVID-19. The repertoires were made available in a free public database intended to serve as a resource for research on the immune response to SARS-CoV-2. The samples were drawn from two sources: the first 160 participants of the ongoing ImmuneRACE study, and about 1,300 subjects contributed by 6 global collaborators. The sample metadata nearly always contained a de-identified subject ID, COVID-19 status, age in years and sex. HLA class I and class II types, where available, came from metadata supplied by the sample provider rather than from assay-based typing.

With respect to this clone: Its antigen is still unknown. No base qualities exist here, and no much larger clone lies one base off it.

Participants in the prospective study were enrolled through a virtual design, were aged about 18 to 100 years, and lived in roughly 25 United States geographic areas. Cohort assignment in the prospective study relied on participant-reported clinical history from a screening survey and a study questionnaire. Recovered participants in ImmuneRACE Cohort 3 were defined by two consecutive negative NP/OP PCR tests, clearance by a healthcare professional, or resolution of symptoms. Mobile phlebotomists in the prospective study collected whole blood, serum and a nasopharyngeal or oropharyngeal swab from every participant. Participants in the prospective study had the option to provide additional blood draws and questionnaires over a roughly 2-month period. Blood samples from the prospective study were shipped frozen or at room temperature prior to DNA extraction. Overall results and qualifications from the work: The quantity of clinical and demographic metadata differed by source and by participant and was supplied without curation.

There are 13 amino acids in the CDR3, from cysteine to phenylalanine inclusive. Just CDR3 DNA is preserved here, 39 bases in frame from base 1. For CDR1 and CDR2, the germline V gene lists MDHEN and SYDVKM. Relative to germline, V is 2 bases shorter and J is 6 bases shorter, with 8 bases between their ends. The immunoSEQ Assay, a bias-controlled multiplex PCR, was used to amplify TCRbeta CDR3 regions from genomic DNA. On the study's bioinformatics: The number of nucleated cells in each sample was estimated from the amplification of reference gene primers within the assay. Sequence reads were collapsed and filtered to measure the absolute abundance of every unique TCRbeta CDR3 rearrangement. For each sample, productive Simpson clonality was calculated by taking the square root of Simpson's diversity index across productive rearrangements. The table comes from immuneACCESS by way of TCRdb, which keeps in-frame sequences with V and J called. Part of the clones is missing from these tables; in studies checked, under half for an unresolved V gene and the rest for unknown reasons. The V and J calls and clone size were taken over from that table, and D and trimming were inferred from the DNA. This sample is represented by roughly 300,000 clones; roughly nine tenths of them were singletons. The ten largest make up about 0.93% of the sample.

Specimen: PBMCs or T cells enriched from blood (not recorded which). The chain employs TRBV28 and TRBJ2-1, with the identity of the D gene unclear. This clonotype was obtained from a woman aged 25 to 39 who had recovered from COVID-19. The CDR3 here reads CASSLNPVNEQFF. The nucleotide sequence is given as TGTGCCAGCAGTTTAAACCCGGTCAATGAGCAGTTCTTC. Beyond the CDR3, the reference TRBV28 and TRBJ2-1 genes provide the residues; the full variable domain reads: DVKVTQSSRYLVKRTGEKVFLECVQDMDHENMFWYRQDPGLGLRLIYFSYDVKMKEKGDIPEGYSVSREKKERFSLILESASTNQTSMYLCASSLNPVNEQFFGPGTRLTVL.